The 5 T cell receptor beta chains reported below all come from one sample, sequenced in a study of blood T cells in healthy people across ages. PCR was performed a second time for 7 to 11 cycles using a sample-barcoded 5' primer and a J-beta primer mix. TCRdb independently ran MiXCR on the 5' RACE reads; one entry per CDR3 protein. The repertoire holds 500,000 to 550,000 distinct CDR3 sequences, with 24% as singletons. The data were also submitted as part of a second study, on T cells of mothers and their children.

Sequenced material: blood. Receptors originate from a boy aged 5 to 17 in good health.

In its sample, this clonotype was seen a few times. The rearrangement joins TRBV7-9 to TRBJ2-7; perhaps TRBD2 as D (6 bases). The CDR3 extends over 12 amino acids. V was pared by 7 bases and J by 1 base, with 8 bases between. Germline loops: CDR1 SEHNR, CDR2 FQNEAQ (reference sequence). CDR3 amino acids: CASTGRSYEQYF. The CDR3 DNA sequence: TGTGCCAGCACCGGGAGATCCTACGAGCAGTACTTC. Full variable domain (missing parts from reference TRBV7-9 and TRBJ2-7): DTGVSQNPRHKITKRGQNVTFRCDPISEHNRLYWYRQTLGQGPEFLTYFQNEAQLEKSRLLSDRFSAERPKGSFSTLEIQRTEQGDSAMYLCASTGRSYEQYFGPGTRLTVT.

This clonotype has only a few counts. The chain links TRBV29-1 to TRBJ1-2; no clear D. Germline-derived CDR1 and CDR2 are SQVTM and ANQGSEA. Trimming shortened V by 1 base and J by 8 bases, and 11 bases separated the two germline ends. This CDR3 is built from 12 residues. CDR3 protein: CSVEGNVRGYTF. CDR3 in DNA: TGCAGCGTTGAAGGAAACGTTAGGGGCTACACCTTC. The whole variable domain, remainder taken from reference TRBV29-1 and TRBJ1-2, is SAVISQKPSRDICQRGTSLTIQCQVDSQVTMMFWYRQQPGQSLTLIATANQGSEATYESGFVIDKFPISRPNLTFSTLTVSNMSPEDSSIYLCSVEGNVRGYTFGSGTRLTVV.

The chain joins TRBV9 to TRBJ2-1, with 9 bases identical to TRBD2. The CDR3 extends over 15 amino acids. The trim removed 3 bases at V and 7 bases at J, leaving 8 bases unmatched. Germline lookup yields CDR1 SGDLS and CDR2 YYNGEE. CDR3: CASSDSGGFGNEQFF. CDR3 nucleotides: TGTGCCAGCAGCGATAGCGGGGGCTTTGGGAATGAGCAGTTCTTC.

This clonotype has just a few counts. The chain recombines TRBV7-8 with TRBJ2-5; D uncertain. The CDR3 consists of 15 residues. V was pared by 1 base and J by 2 bases, with 11 bases between. Looked up from germline, CDR1 is SGHVS and CDR2 is FQNEAQ. CDR3 nucleotides: TGTGCCAGCAGCTTAGAGTATAACAGACAAGAGACCCAGTACTTC. It translates to CASSLEYNRQETQYF.

The sample holds many counts of this clonotype. J is TRBJ2-7 and V is TRBV27, with 11 bases matching TRBD1. The CDR3 consists of 15 residues. The V gene's germline CDR1 is MNHEY and CDR2 SMNVEV (reference sequence). The V and J ends lost 3 bases and 4 bases, in that order; junction bases with no gene match: 5. The chain's CDR3 is CASSLIGTGGYEQYF. As DNA, the CDR3 is TGTGCCAGCAGTTTGATTGGGACAGGGGGATACGAGCAGTACTTC.